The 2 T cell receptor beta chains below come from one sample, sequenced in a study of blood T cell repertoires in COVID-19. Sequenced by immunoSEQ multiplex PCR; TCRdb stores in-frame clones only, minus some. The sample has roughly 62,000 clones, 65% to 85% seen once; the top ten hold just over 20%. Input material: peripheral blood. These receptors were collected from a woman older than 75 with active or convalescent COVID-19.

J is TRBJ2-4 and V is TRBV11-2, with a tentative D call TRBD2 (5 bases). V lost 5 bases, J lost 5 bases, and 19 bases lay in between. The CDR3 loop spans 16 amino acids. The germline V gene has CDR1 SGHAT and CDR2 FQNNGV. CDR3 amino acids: CASSPGSPRVENIQYF. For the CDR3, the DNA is TGTGCCAGCAGCCCGGGGAGTCCCCGTGTGGAAAACATTCAGTACTTC.

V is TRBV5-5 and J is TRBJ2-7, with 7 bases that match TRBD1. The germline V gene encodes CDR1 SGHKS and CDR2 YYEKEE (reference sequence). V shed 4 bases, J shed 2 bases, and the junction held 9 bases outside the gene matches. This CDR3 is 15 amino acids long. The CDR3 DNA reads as TGTGCCAGCAGCCTCGACAGGGCACAAACCTACGAGCAGTACTTC. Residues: CASSLDRAQTYEQYF.